This T cell receptor (beta chain) was recorded in a study of T-cell reconstitution after alpha-beta-depleted transplantation in children (dated by TCRdb to 2016 to 2018). Background for the entire study: The study quantitatively tracked T-cell immune reconstitution after TCRalphabeta/CD19-depleted allogeneic hematopoietic cell transplantation in children using TCR repertoire profiling. Results and caveats for the whole study, not just this receptor: Hyperexpanded clone frequencies declined over subsequent months; after one year, T-cell counts and TCRbeta diversity were mostly attributed to newly produced T cells. About two months after transplant, the apparently early recovery of alphabetaT-cell counts reportedly depended on just several hundred clones that had expanded rapidly and came from non-depleted graft cells. In some patients, the high TCRbeta diversity seen at day 60 was put down to recipient T cells and intrathymic progenitors that had survived conditioning.

This specimen's treatment or condition label, interpreted: allogeneic hematopoietic cell transplantation with graft depleted of TCRalphabeta T cells and CD19 B cells. The transplant recipients were children given TCRalphabeta/CD19-depleted allogeneic hematopoietic cell grafts. Regarding this clonotype: This receptor's antigen is unknown. No much larger clone is present one base from it, and per-base qualities are unavailable.

Library preparation was by PCR. The sequencer listed for this sample is Illumina HiSeq 2500. TCR library preparation used molecular barcoding, with unique molecular identifiers applied to normalize quantification of the TCRbeta repertoire. TCRdb applied fastp at Q25 and MiXCR to the public reads, then kept only in-frame beta chains. Records with the same CDR3 protein are collapsed into one entry carrying the most frequent genes and DNA. Within this sample are 55,000 to 65,000 distinct CDR3 sequences, with around 40% of them counted one time only. The top ten hold more than 95% of the sample. This TCR came from a male patient younger than 18 who had a stem cell transplant for acute lymphoblastic leukemia, so the T cells may come from the graft donor. Sequences were derived from PBMCs, mostly from graft donor cells, sampled 360 days after TCRalphabeta/CD19-depleted stem cell transplant.

The nucleotide sequence reads as follows: TGTGCCAGCAGTTTTGGCGGGGGCTATGAGCAGTTCTTC. Its amino acids are CASSFGGGYEQFF. The rearrangement combines TRBV28 with TRBJ2-1, with TRBD2 tentatively as D gene (7 bases match). The CDR1 and CDR2 encoded by the germline V gene are MDHEN and SYDVKM. V and J are truncated by 3 bases and 8 bases respectively, leaving an intervening sequence of 11 bases. Including cysteine and phenylalanine, the CDR3 has 13 amino acids. Just the 39-base CDR3 DNA is kept, in frame starting at base 1.